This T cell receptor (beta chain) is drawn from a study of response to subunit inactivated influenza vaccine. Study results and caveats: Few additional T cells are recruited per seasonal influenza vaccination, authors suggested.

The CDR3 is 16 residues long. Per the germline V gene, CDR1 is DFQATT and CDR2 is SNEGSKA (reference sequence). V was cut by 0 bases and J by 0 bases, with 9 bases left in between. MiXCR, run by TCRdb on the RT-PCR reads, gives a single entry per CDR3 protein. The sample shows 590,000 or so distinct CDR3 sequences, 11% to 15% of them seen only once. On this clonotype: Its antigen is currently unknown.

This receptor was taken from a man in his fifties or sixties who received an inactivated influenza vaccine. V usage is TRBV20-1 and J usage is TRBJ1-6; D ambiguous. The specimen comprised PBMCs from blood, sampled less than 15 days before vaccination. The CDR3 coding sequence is TGCAGTGCTAGAGATACAGTGAGCTCCTATAATTCACCCCTCCACTTT. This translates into CSARDTVSSYNSPLHF.